The 30 T cell receptor beta chains below all came from one sample that was sequenced in a study of OX40 agonist ivuxolimab in advanced cancers. Clones were read by immunoSEQ multiplex PCR, and TCRdb kept only the in-frame ones, dropping some. The data contain approximately 61,000 clones, nearly 90% of them singletons. Source: CD4+ or CD8+ T cells sorted from blood, taken in a trial of the OX40 agonist ivuxolimab. These receptors all stem from an adult with an advanced solid tumor such as melanoma, head and neck, liver or kidney cancer.

The J gene is TRBJ2-7, the V gene TRBV21-1; TRBD2 is taken as the D call from the table, unchecked against the DNA. TRBV21-1 is a pseudogene segment. The CDR3 runs 15 residues. The CDR3 is CASRTSGGFAYEQYF. CDR3 bases: TGTGCCAGCAGGACTAGCGGGGGCTTCGCCTACGAGCAGTACTTC.

V usage is TRBV19 and J usage is TRBJ1-5, with a weak D call TRBD1 (5 bases). The germline V gene has CDR1 LNHDA and CDR2 SQIVND (reference sequence). Deletions cut 1 base from V and 0 bases from J, with 19 bases between. This CDR3 is 19 amino acids long. CDR3 residues: CASSIGPGKAFYSNQPQHF. CDR3 sequence (DNA): TGTGCCAGTAGTATAGGTCCAGGGAAGGCTTTCTATAGCAATCAGCCCCAGCATTTT.

The V gene is TRBV6-5, the J gene TRBJ2-3; D unclear. Germline assignment: CDR1 MNHEY and CDR2 SVGAGI. This CDR3 is built from 14 residues. V was clipped by 2 bases and J by 8 bases, with 14 bases between them. CDR3 in amino acids: CASSYHKEPVTQYF. CDR3 nucleotide sequence: TGTGCCAGCAGTTACCACAAAGAGCCTGTTACGCAGTATTTT.

V and J are TRBV5-1 and TRBJ1-3; the D is unclear. The CDR3 is made up of 15 amino acids. V lost 0 bases to trimming and J lost 0 bases, with 7 bases between them. Germline V gene lookup returns CDR1 SGHRS and CDR2 YFSETQ. Here the CDR3 DNA reads TGCGCCAGCAGCTTGGGCGAAACCTCTGGAAACACCATATATTTT. Its translation is CASSLGETSGNTIYF. Filled out from reference TRBV5-1 and TRBJ1-3, the complete variable domain reads KAGVTQTPRYLIKTRGQQVTLSCSPISGHRSVSWYQQTPGQGLQFLFEYFSETQRNKGNFPGRFSGRQFSNSRSEMNVSTLELGDSALYLCASSLGETSGNTIYFGEGSWLTVV.

The J gene is TRBJ2-7, the V gene TRBV29-1; D not resolved. The V and J ends lost 5 bases and 0 bases respectively, with 20 bases between them. This CDR3 contains 16 residues. The V gene's germline CDR1 is SQVTM and CDR2 ANQGSEA. CDR3 region: CSVISARFGGSYEQYF. Written as DNA, the CDR3 is TGCAGCGTTATTTCCGCGAGGTTCGGCGGCTCCTACGAGCAGTACTTC.

The chain has TRBV19 and TRBJ2-1, with 12 positions matching TRBD2. The CDR3 is 17 amino acids. The germline CDR1 and CDR2 sequences are LNHDA and SQIVND (reference sequence). V was pared by 6 bases and J by 2 bases, with 8 bases of the junction left unmatched. In DNA form, the CDR3 reads TGTGCCAGTAGCCTGACTAGCGGGGGAGTTACCTACAATGAGCAGTTCTTC. Translation: CASSLTSGGVTYNEQFF.

On this clone itself: At the DNA level, this CDR3 is encoded by other sequences in the same sample as well. This sequence joins TRBV7-9 and TRBJ2-3, with unresolved D. The CDR3 runs 14 residues. CDR1 is SEHNR and CDR2 is FQNEAQ in the germline V gene (reference sequence). Trimming pared 5 bases from V and 2 bases from J, leaving 11 bases between. CDR3 nucleotide sequence: TGTGCCAGCAGCCGCCCTCCGGACACAGATACGCAGTATTTT. This codes for CASSRPPDTDTQYF.

Only a few counts were recorded for this clone. The V call is TRBV7-2, the J call TRBJ1-3, with 7 bases matching TRBD1. CDR3 length equals 14 residues. Losses at the gene ends were 6 bases for V and 2 bases for J; bases not matched to a gene: 4. CDR1 and CDR2 from the germline V gene are SGHTA and FQGNSA. Here the CDR3 reads CASSPQGAGNTIYF. CDR3 bases: TGTGCCAGCAGTCCTCAGGGGGCTGGAAACACCATATATTTT.

V gene TRBV6-6 combines with J gene TRBJ1-5, with D unresolved. V lost 8 bases and J 2 bases, leaving 16 bases between the germline ends. This CDR3 region has 15 residues. CDR1 and CDR2 from the germline V gene are MNHNY and SVGAGI (reference sequence). This chain's CDR3 is CASFYSQGGNQPQHF. The CDR3 DNA reads as TGTGCCAGCTTCTACAGCCAAGGTGGCAATCAGCCCCAGCATTTT.

The V gene is TRBV5-6, the J gene TRBJ2-1; D uncertain. The V gene's germline CDR1 is SGHDT and CDR2 YYEEEE. V lost 4 bases, J lost 8 bases, and 22 bases lay in between. The CDR3 runs 16 residues. The CDR3 spells CASSPTKPPGKDEQFF. The CDR3 region has the DNA TGTGCCAGCAGCCCGACCAAGCCCCCCGGTAAGGATGAGCAGTTCTTC.

The V gene is TRBV7-8, the J gene TRBJ2-7, with 8 bases matching TRBD2. This CDR3 spans 14 amino acids. The trim removed 2 bases at V and 0 bases at J, leaving 0 bases unmatched. CDR1 SGHVS and CDR2 FQNEAQ come from the germline V gene. The CDR3 is CASSLTSGSYEQYF. DNA for the CDR3: TGTGCCAGCAGCTTAACTAGCGGCTCCTACGAGCAGTACTTC.

This chain links TRBV7-6 with TRBJ2-7, with a tentative D call TRBD1 (5 bases). The CDR3 length is 15 residues. Trimming took off 5 bases at V and 2 bases at J, with 16 bases between the two ends. Germline lookup yields CDR1 SGHVS and CDR2 FNYEAQ. The CDR3 DNA follows: TGTGCCAGCAGCCCGACAGCGAAGACCACCTACGAGCAGTACTTC. Amino acid sequence: CASSPTAKTTYEQYF. The variable domain in full, with the rest retrieved from reference TRBV7-6 and TRBJ2-7, is GAGVSQSPRYKVTKRGQDVALRCDPISGHVSLYWYRQALGQGPEFLTYFNYEAQQDKSGLPNDRFSAERPEGSISTLTIQRTEQRDSAMYRCASSPTAKTTYEQYFGPGTRLTVT.

The sample holds one count of this clone. The chain couples TRBV5-4 to TRBJ1-2; 8 bases are shared with TRBD1. The CDR3 runs 18 residues. CDR1 is SGHNT, CDR2 YYREEE, per germline (reference sequence). The junction had 14 bases not matched to a gene; V was cut back by 0 bases and J by 4 bases. The chain's CDR3 is CASSLGAGQGISSYGYTF. CDR3 nucleotides: TGTGCCAGCAGCTTGGGAGCTGGACAGGGTATATCTAGCTATGGCTACACCTTC.

This rearrangement joins TRBV6-5 to TRBJ2-3, with D possibly being TRBD2 (5 bases). V was pared by 0 bases and J by 4 bases, with 11 bases between. CDR1 is MNHEY and CDR2 is SVGAGI in the germline V gene. The CDR3 length is 15 residues. CDR3 coding DNA: TGTGCCAGCAGTTACTCCGGGGTAGTAGCAGATACGCAGTATTTT. Translating it yields CASSYSGVVADTQYF.

This clone occurred once. The chain links TRBV18 to TRBJ2-1; 10 bases fit TRBD1. The CDR3 length is 17 residues. Germline V gene lookup returns CDR1 KGHSH and CDR2 LQKENI. With 8 bases clipped from V and 8 bases from J, the junction kept 18 bases outside the gene matches. As DNA, the CDR3 is TGTGCCAGCGTGCAAAATAAACCGGGACAGGGGCCCCATGAGCAGTTCTTC. This translates into CASVQNKPGQGPHEQFF.

The chain has TRBV6-4 and TRBJ2-3; TRBD2 matches 11 bases. CDR3 size: 16 residues. Germline values: CDR1 MRHNA, CDR2 SNTAGT. V was pared by 2 bases and J by 4 bases, with 5 bases of the junction left unmatched. The CDR3 DNA is TGTGCCAGCAGTGACCGGCTAGCGGGGGGACCAGATACGCAGTATTTT. As protein: CASSDRLAGGPDTQYF.

The chain is built from TRBV9 and TRBJ2-2; D ambiguous. V lost 4 bases and J lost 0, with 10 bases in between. This CDR3 region has 15 residues. Germline values: CDR1 SGDLS, CDR2 YYNGEE. Written as DNA, the CDR3 is TGTGCCAGCAGCCTCTCCCTATCGAACACCGGGGAGCTGTTTTTT. Amino acids: CASSLSLSNTGELFF. Supplemented by reference TRBV9 and TRBJ2-2, the full variable domain reads DSGVTQTPKHLITATGQRVTLRCSPRSGDLSVYWYQQSLDQGLQFLIQYYNGEERAKGNILERFSAQQFPDLHSELNLSSLELGDSALYFCASSLSLSNTGELFFGEGSRLTVL.

This chain uses TRBV5-1 with TRBJ1-2, with a tentative D call TRBD1 (5 bases). V shed 2 bases and J shed 5 bases, with 10 bases lying between them. The length of the CDR3 is 13 residues. Germline V lookup: CDR1 SGHRS, CDR2 YFSETQ. The CDR3 sequence: CASSLDRTYGYTF. CDR3 nucleotide sequence: TGCGCCAGCAGCTTAGACAGAACGTATGGCTACACCTTC.

The rearrangement uses TRBV10-3 and TRBJ1-4; D gene uncertain. Germline V gene data show CDR1 as ENHRY and CDR2 as SYGVKD. The CDR3 spans 14 residues. The V end was cut by 3 bases, the J end by 8 bases, with 13 bases between. CDR3 in amino acids: CAISDRPMVEKLFF. The CDR3 DNA is TGTGCCATCAGTGATCGCCCGATGGTAGAAAAACTGTTTTTT.

This chain joins TRBV7-2 and TRBJ1-3; no firm D call. V shed 0 bases and J shed 1 base, with 7 bases lying between them. Germline assignment: CDR1 SGHTA and CDR2 FQGNSA. There are 15 residues in the CDR3. The CDR3: CASSLAVQSGNTIYF. The CDR3 region has the DNA TGTGCCAGCAGCTTAGCGGTACAGTCTGGAAACACCATATATTTT.

The chain employs TRBV18 and TRBJ1-5; 7 nucleotides line up with TRBD1. In germline, CDR1 is KGHSH, CDR2 LQKENI. Trimming took 1 base from V and 7 from J; bases not matched to a gene: 7. The CDR3 has 15 residues. The CDR3, as DNA: TGTGCCAGCTCACCACTACAGGGGCGGGAGCAGCCCCAGCATTTT. Amino acids: CASSPLQGREQPQHF.

CDR3 protein: CASSPGGPGRQTSPLHF. In DNA form, the CDR3 reads TGCGCCAGCAGCCCCGGTGGGCCGGGTCGACAGACCTCACCCCTCCACTTT. The chain couples TRBV4-1 to TRBJ1-6; weak D call: TRBD1 (5 bases). In germline, CDR1 is MGHRA, CDR2 YSYEKL. The CDR3 extends over 17 amino acids. Trimming shortened V by 4 bases and J by 10 bases, and 23 bases separated the two germline ends.

The rearrangement uses TRBV7-2 and TRBJ2-2; possibly TRBD1 for D (5 bases). Trimming left V 5 bases short and J 8 bases short, with 12 bases between. In germline, CDR1 is SGHTA, CDR2 FQGNSA. The CDR3 has 13 amino acids. The CDR3 DNA sequence: TGTGCCAGCAGCGACTCCAGGGTGGGGGAGCTGTTTTTT. This encodes CASSDSRVGELFF.

This chain links TRBV30 with TRBJ1-6; 7 nucleotides align to TRBD1. Germline CDR1 is GTSNPN and CDR2 is SVGIG (reference sequence). The V and J ends lost 3 bases and 7 bases, in that order; junction bases with no gene match: 3. This CDR3 contains 13 residues. In nucleotides, the CDR3 is TGTGCCTGGAGCTGGGGACAGAATTCACCCCTCCACTTT. It encodes CAWSWGQNSPLHF. Full variable domain (remainder filled in from reference TRBV30 and TRBJ1-6): SQTIHQWPATLVQPVGSPLSLECTVEGTSNPNLYWYRQAAGRGLQLLFYSVGIGQISSEVPQNLSASRPQDRQFILSSKKLLLSDSGFYLCAWSWGQNSPLHFGNGTRLTVT.

In this sample, this clone turned up once. One end of the junction is discordant with germline, which a read error may explain. V is TRBV7-7 and J is TRBJ1-2, with no clear D. CDR1 and CDR2 from the germline V gene are SSHAT and FNYEAQ (reference sequence). This CDR3 contains 15 residues. CDR3 sequence reads: CASSPIRGGPEGYTF. The CDR3 DNA sequence: TGTGCTAGCAGCCCCATCAGAGGTGGTCCTGAAGGCTACACCTTC.

V usage is TRBV6-1 and J usage is TRBJ2-7, with D tentatively TRBD1 or TRBD2 (5 bases each). The V end lost 10 bases, the J end lost 0 bases, and 16 bases lay between the germline ends. The CDR3 covers 14 residues. Germline V gives CDR1 MNHNS, CDR2 SASEGT. The CDR3 DNA follows: TGTGCCACGGCGGAGACGGGGCTCTCCTACGAGCAGTACTTC. Translating it yields CATAETGLSYEQYF.

The V call is TRBV18, the J call TRBJ1-5; 9 nucleotides align to TRBD1. V was clipped by 5 bases and J by 1 base; unmatched bases: 3. CDR1 and CDR2 from the germline V gene are KGHSH and LQKENI. This CDR3 contains 15 residues. CDR3 sequence (DNA): TGTGCCAGCTCAGTAGGACAGGGGAGCAATCAGCCCCAGCATTTT. It is translated as CASSVGQGSNQPQHF.

In its sample, this clone was seen once. CDR3 region: CASSMGTSPLHF. As DNA, the CDR3 is TGTGCCAGTAGTATGGGGACCTCTCCCCTCCACTTT. The V and J genes are TRBV19 and TRBJ1-6; perhaps TRBD1 as D (5 bases). Germline V gene data show CDR1 as LNHDA and CDR2 as SQIVND (reference sequence). This CDR3 comprises 12 residues. Deletions cut 3 bases from V and 13 bases from J, with 10 bases between. The full variable domain, rest sourced from reference TRBV19 and TRBJ1-6, is DGGITQSPKYLFRKEGQNVTLSCEQNLNHDAMYWYRQDPGQGLRLIYYSQIVNDFQKGDIAEGYSVSREKKESFPLTVTSAQKNPTAFYLCASSMGTSPLHFGNGTRLTVT.

The chain couples TRBV6-4 to TRBJ1-6, with unresolved D. Germline V lookup: CDR1 MRHNA, CDR2 SNTAGT. This CDR3 has 13 residues. V gave up 5 bases and J gave up 10 bases, with 12 bases separating them. CDR3 in DNA: TGTGCCAGCAGTCCGGGGAGTCCCTCACCCCTCCACTTT. It is translated as CASSPGSPSPLHF.

This chain links TRBV4-3 with TRBJ1-2; D gene uncertain. Deletions cut 0 bases from V and 4 bases from J, with 9 bases between. This CDR3 contains 14 residues. Germline CDR1 is LGHNA and CDR2 is YSLEER. Here the CDR3 reads CASSQDSGGYGYTF. As DNA, the CDR3 is TGCGCCAGCAGCCAAGACTCAGGAGGCTATGGCTACACCTTC.